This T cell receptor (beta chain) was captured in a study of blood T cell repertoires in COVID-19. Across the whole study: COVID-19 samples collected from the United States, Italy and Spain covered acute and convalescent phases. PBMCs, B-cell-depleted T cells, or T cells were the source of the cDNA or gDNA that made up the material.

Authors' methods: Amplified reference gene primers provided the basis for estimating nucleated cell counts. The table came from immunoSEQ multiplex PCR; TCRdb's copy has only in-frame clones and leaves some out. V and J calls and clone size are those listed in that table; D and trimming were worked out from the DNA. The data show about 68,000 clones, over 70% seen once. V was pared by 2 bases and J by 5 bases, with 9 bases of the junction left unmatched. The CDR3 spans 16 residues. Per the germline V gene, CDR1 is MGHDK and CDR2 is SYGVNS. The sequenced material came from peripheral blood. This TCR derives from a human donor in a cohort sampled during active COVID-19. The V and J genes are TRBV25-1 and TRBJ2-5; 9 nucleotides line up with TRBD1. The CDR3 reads CASSEMGTGSLETQYF. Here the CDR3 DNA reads TGTGCCAGCAGTGAAATGGGGACAGGGTCTTTGGAGACCCAGTACTTC.